A single sample is the source of the 18 T cell receptor beta chains below, sequenced in a study of graft-versus-host responses after intestinal transplantation. Measured with immunoSEQ multiplex PCR; TCRdb has only the in-frame clones, and not every one. The sample consists of about 50,000 clones, around nine tenths of them appearing once. These receptors are not linked to any known antigen. Sequences were derived from unstimulated CD4+ T cells sorted from spleen or lymph node cells, sampled before transplant. All receptors derive from a human donor who was the organ donor for an intestinal transplant.

This clone was picked up one time. The rearrangement uses TRBV29-1 and TRBJ1-2; tentatively, D is TRBD1 (6 bases). V was trimmed by 7 bases and J by 2 bases, leaving 14 bases between them. Germline V gene data show CDR1 as SQVTM and CDR2 as ANQGSEA. The CDR3 spans 13 residues. CDR3 sequence (DNA): TGCAGCGCCGAGGGGGGAGGGAACTATGGCTACACCTTC. Protein: CSAEGGGNYGYTF. Full variable domain (outside the CDR3, taken from reference TRBV29-1 and TRBJ1-2): SAVISQKPSRDICQRGTSLTIQCQVDSQVTMMFWYRQQPGQSLTLIATANQGSEATYESGFVIDKFPISRPNLTFSTLTVSNMSPEDSSIYLCSAEGGGNYGYTFGSGTRLTVV.

The chain links TRBV19 to TRBJ1-5; 7 bases are a match to TRBD1. CDR1 is LNHDA and CDR2 is SQIVND in the germline V gene (reference sequence). V was clipped by 4 bases and J by 0 bases; unmatched bases: 9. This CDR3 comprises 17 residues. In DNA, the CDR3 is TGTGCCAGTAGTAAGGGGGACAGCCAGACTAGCAATCAGCCCCAGCATTTT. Translated, it gives CASSKGDSQTSNQPQHF.

The chain has TRBV1 and TRBJ1-1. TRBV1 is shown as a pseudogene. The CDR3 is 17 amino acids. The CDR3 bases are TGCACCAGCAGCCAATTCTCGGGGCTCATCGAGAACACTGAAGCTTTCTTT. Its translation is CTSSQFSGLIENTEAFF.

The chain uses TRBV6-1 and TRBJ2-3; D assignment may be TRBD1 or TRBD2 (6 bases each). Germline loops: CDR1 MNHNS, CDR2 SASEGT. Trimming left V 4 bases short and J 2 bases short, with 16 bases between. The CDR3 loop spans 16 amino acids. In nucleotides, the CDR3 is TGTGCCAGCAGTGTCGGCGGGACATTCTCCACAGATACGCAGTATTTT. Its protein is CASSVGGTFSTDTQYF.

This clone was seen just once. The rearrangement uses TRBV19 and TRBJ2-5; tentative D call: TRBD2 (6 bases). Germline V gene data show CDR1 as LNHDA and CDR2 as SQIVND (reference sequence). The V gene lost 5 bases and the J gene lost 5 bases, with 9 bases spanning the gap. The CDR3 is 12 residues long. The CDR3 sequence: CASSDGGETQYF. The CDR3 DNA sequence: TGTGCCAGTAGTGACGGGGGTGAGACCCAGTACTTC.

This clone appeared a single time. This chain links TRBV6-1 with TRBJ2-5; D possibly uses TRBD1 or TRBD2 (5 bases each). Between the trimmed V and J ends, which lost 4 bases and 5 bases, there was a span of 17 bases. Germline lookup yields CDR1 MNHNS and CDR2 SASEGT. The CDR3 spans 15 residues. CDR3 bases: TGTGCCAGCAGTGGGGGGACCGCTAAAGGGGAGACCCAGTACTTC. Translation: CASSGGTAKGETQYF.

The chain joins TRBV7-2 to TRBJ2-1; 8 nucleotides align to TRBD2. V was clipped by 3 bases and J by 2 bases; unmatched bases: 0. The CDR3 length is 14 residues. The germline CDR1 and CDR2 sequences are SGHTA and FQGNSA. CDR3 in amino acids: CASSFSGTYNEQFF. The CDR3 DNA follows: TGTGCCAGCAGCTTTAGCGGGACCTACAATGAGCAGTTCTTC.

About this clone itself: The junction departs from germline at one end; a sequencing error may be responsible. The same CDR3 can be traced to other DNA sequences in this sample. The V and J genes are TRBV5-1 and TRBJ2-7; unclear D gene. There are 11 residues in the CDR3. CDR1 is SGHRS and CDR2 is YFSETQ in the germline V gene. CDR3 loop: CASSLGYEQYF. The CDR3 DNA sequence: TGCGCCAGCAGTTTGGGTTACGAGCAGTACTTC.

The chain couples TRBV19 to TRBJ2-3, with 7 bases matching TRBD2. V was pared by 3 bases and J by 0 bases, with 3 bases of the junction left unmatched. CDR3 length equals 15 residues. Germline V gene data show CDR1 as LNHDA and CDR2 as SQIVND (reference sequence). The CDR3, as DNA: TGTGCCAGTAGTATCTTTAGCGGGAGCACAGATACGCAGTATTTT. It is translated as CASSIFSGSTDTQYF. The whole variable domain, filled in from reference TRBV19 and TRBJ2-3, reads DGGITQSPKYLFRKEGQNVTLSCEQNLNHDAMYWYRQDPGQGLRLIYYSQIVNDFQKGDIAEGYSVSREKKESFPLTVTSAQKNPTAFYLCASSIFSGSTDTQYFGPGTRLTVL.

This clone was seen just once. The chain joins TRBV19 to TRBJ2-7, with TRBD2 identical over 7 bases. V lost 4 bases, J lost 0 bases, and 6 bases stayed unmatched. The CDR3 covers 15 residues. Germline V gives CDR1 LNHDA, CDR2 SQIVND (reference sequence). The CDR3 is CASSRWDYPSYEQYF. The CDR3 nucleotides are TGTGCCAGTAGTAGATGGGACTATCCCTCCTACGAGCAGTACTTC.

In DNA, the CDR3 is TGTGCCTGGAGTACCTTAAGCCCAATCCACAGGGGGGCTAATGAAAAACTGTTTTTT. Residues: CAWSTLSPIHRGANEKLFF. The genes are TRBV30 and TRBJ1-4, with 8 bases identical to TRBD1. Germline V gene data show CDR1 as GTSNPN and CDR2 as SVGIG (reference sequence). The CDR3 has 19 amino acids. V trimming: 2 bases; J trimming: 3 bases; junction bases outside the gene matches: 17.

This chain uses TRBV28 with TRBJ1-5; D uncertain. Looked up from germline, CDR1 is MDHEN and CDR2 is SYDVKM. The V gene lost 2 bases and the J gene lost 3 bases, with 17 bases spanning the gap. The CDR3 has 17 residues. The chain's CDR3 is CASSLPVGRPSNQPQHF. The CDR3 bases are TGTGCCAGCAGTTTACCCGTTGGACGACCCTCCAATCAGCCCCAGCATTTT.

Written as DNA, the CDR3 is TGTGCCAGAAGACCGGACAGGGGGCGCACAGATACGCAGTATTTT. The encoded protein is CARRPDRGRTDTQYF. This rearrangement joins TRBV5-3 to TRBJ2-3; 11 nucleotides align to TRBD1. TRBV5-3 is marked as an open reading frame, function uncertain. CDR3 length: 15 amino acids. Trimming cost V 5 bases and J 1 base; bases outside gene matches: 3.

This clone was observed a single time. V is TRBV5-4 and J is TRBJ2-2; D gene unclear. The CDR3 runs to 14 residues. V lost 4 bases and J lost 4, with 11 bases in between. CDR1 is SGHNT, CDR2 YYREEE, per germline (reference sequence). CDR3 in DNA: TGTGCCAGCAGCCTTGGTGTGGGCACCGGGGAGCTGTTTTTT. Residues: CASSLGVGTGELFF.

The rearrangement uses TRBV9 and TRBJ1-6; D gene ambiguous. CDR3 size: 14 residues. From germline, CDR1 is SGDLS and CDR2 YYNGEE. Trimming took 3 bases from V and 0 from J, leaving 4 bases between them. The CDR3 loop is CASSAYSYNSPLHF. CDR3 nucleotide sequence: TGTGCCAGCAGCGCATACTCCTATAATTCACCCCTCCACTTT.

The CDR3 bases are TGTGCCAGCAGTTTATGGCCCCAACTGGACTCCTACGAGCAGTACTTC. Translating gives CASSLWPQLDSYEQYF. The J gene is TRBJ2-7, the V gene TRBV28; D is undetermined. From germline, CDR1 is MDHEN and CDR2 SYDVKM. The CDR3 is 16 residues long. Trimming took off 0 bases at V and 0 bases at J, with 12 bases between the two ends.

The V and J genes are TRBV29-1 and TRBJ1-4; 10 bases line up with TRBD1. V lost 4 bases to trimming and J lost 7 bases; unmatched junction nucleotides: 0. From germline, CDR1 is SQVTM and CDR2 ANQGSEA. The CDR3 length is 12 residues. DNA of the CDR3: TGCAGCGTTGGGGACAGGGGTGAAAAACTGTTTTTT. Amino acids: CSVGDRGEKLFF.

The V call is TRBV6-4, the J call TRBJ2-3; 8 nucleotides align to TRBD2. CDR3 length: 13 residues. CDR1 and CDR2 (germline): MRHNA, SNTAGT. V shed 4 bases, J shed 3 bases, and the junction held 0 bases outside the gene matches. In DNA form, the CDR3 reads TGTGCCAGCAGTGCTAGCGGGACAGATACGCAGTATTTT. Protein: CASSASGTDTQYF.